This T cell receptor beta chain was identified during a study of T-cell memory formation after mild COVID-19. Findings and caveats of the study: Unconfirmed was the SARS-CoV-2 specificity of second-wave clones that peaked on day 37.

This CDR3 comprises 14 residues. Trimming cost V 3 bases and J 5 bases; bases outside gene matches: 5. A note on this clonotype: The antigen is undetermined.

TCRdb processed the 5' RACE reads anew with MiXCR; each CDR3 protein has one entry. The repertoire holds about 350,000 distinct CDR3 sequences, with about 20% as singletons. The chain joins TRBV12-3 or TRBV12-4 to TRBJ1-1; 8 bases are shared with TRBD1. Sample: PBMCs or a T cell subset sorted from them (not recorded which). This receptor was identified in a man between 18 and 29 years old who had mild COVID-19 (a few samples of this study predate the infection). Cell type and time point are not known. As DNA, the CDR3 is TGTGCCAGCAGTTTCGGGACAGGCAGGACTGAAGCTTTCTTT. Translated: CASSFGTGRTEAFF.